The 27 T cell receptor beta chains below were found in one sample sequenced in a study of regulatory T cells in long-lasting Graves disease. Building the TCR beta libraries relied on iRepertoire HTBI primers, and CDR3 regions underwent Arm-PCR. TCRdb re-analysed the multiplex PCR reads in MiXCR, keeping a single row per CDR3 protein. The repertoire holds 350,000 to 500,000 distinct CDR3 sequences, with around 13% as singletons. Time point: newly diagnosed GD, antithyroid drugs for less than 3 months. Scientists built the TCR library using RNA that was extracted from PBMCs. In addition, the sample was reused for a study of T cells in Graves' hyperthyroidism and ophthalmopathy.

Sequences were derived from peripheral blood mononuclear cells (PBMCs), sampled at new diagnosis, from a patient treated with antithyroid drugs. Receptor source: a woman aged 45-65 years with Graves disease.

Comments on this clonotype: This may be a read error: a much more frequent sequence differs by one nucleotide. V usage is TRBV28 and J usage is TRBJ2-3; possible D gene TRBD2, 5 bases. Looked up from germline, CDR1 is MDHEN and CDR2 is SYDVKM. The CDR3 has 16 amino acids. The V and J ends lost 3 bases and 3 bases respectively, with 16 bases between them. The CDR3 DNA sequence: TGTGCCAGCAGTTTTCTTTCGAGGCGGGTGACAGATACGCAGTATTTT. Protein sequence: CASSFLSRRVTDTQYF. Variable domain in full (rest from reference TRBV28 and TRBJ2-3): DVKVTQSSRYLVKRTGEKVFLECVQDMDHENMFWYRQDPGLGLRLIYFSYDVKMKEKGDIPEGYSVSREKKERFSLILESASTNQTSMYLCASSFLSRRVTDTQYFGPGTRLTVL.

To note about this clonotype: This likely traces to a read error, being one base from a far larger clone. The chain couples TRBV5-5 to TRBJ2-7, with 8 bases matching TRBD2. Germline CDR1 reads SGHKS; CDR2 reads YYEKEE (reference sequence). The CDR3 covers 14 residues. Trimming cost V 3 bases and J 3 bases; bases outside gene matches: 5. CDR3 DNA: TGTGCCAGCAGCTCCGGGACTAGTCTCTACGAGCAGTACTTC. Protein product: CASSSGTSLYEQYF.

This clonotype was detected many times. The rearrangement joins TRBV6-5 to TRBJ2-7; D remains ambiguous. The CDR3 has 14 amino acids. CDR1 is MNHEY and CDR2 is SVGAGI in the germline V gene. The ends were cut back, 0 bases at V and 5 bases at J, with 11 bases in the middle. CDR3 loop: CASSYSTGVDEQYF. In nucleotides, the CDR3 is TGTGCCAGCAGTTACTCGACGGGTGTGGACGAGCAGTACTTC.

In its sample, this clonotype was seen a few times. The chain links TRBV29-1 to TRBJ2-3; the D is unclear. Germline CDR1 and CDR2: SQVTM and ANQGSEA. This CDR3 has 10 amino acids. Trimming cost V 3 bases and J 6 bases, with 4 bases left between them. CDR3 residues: CSVEGDTQYF. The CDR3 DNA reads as TGCAGCGTTGAGGGGGATACGCAGTATTTT.

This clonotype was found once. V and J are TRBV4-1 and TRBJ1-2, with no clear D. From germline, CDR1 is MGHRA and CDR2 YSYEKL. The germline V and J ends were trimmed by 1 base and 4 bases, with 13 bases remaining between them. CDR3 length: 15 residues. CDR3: CASSQAGRAAYGYTF. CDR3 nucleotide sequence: TGCGCCAGCAGCCAAGCCGGACGGGCAGCCTATGGCTACACCTTC.

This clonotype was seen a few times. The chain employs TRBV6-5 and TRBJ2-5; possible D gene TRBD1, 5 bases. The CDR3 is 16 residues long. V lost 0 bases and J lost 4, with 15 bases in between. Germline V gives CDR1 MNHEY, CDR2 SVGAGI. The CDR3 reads CASSYSTVRDSETQYF. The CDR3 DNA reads TGTGCCAGCAGTTACTCGACAGTCAGGGATTCAGAGACCCAGTACTTC.

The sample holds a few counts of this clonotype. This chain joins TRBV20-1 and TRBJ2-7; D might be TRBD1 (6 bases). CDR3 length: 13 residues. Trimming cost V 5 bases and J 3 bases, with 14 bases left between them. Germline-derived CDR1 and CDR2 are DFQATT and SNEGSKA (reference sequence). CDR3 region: CSAVTTGIYEQYF. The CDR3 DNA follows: TGCAGTGCTGTAACAACAGGGATCTACGAGCAGTACTTC.

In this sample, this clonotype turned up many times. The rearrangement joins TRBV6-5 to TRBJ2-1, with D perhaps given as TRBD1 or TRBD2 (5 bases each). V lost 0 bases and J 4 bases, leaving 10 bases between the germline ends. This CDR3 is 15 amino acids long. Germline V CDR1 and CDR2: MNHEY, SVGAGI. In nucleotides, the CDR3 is TGTGCCAGCAGTTACTCGGGACCAATATACAATGAGCAGTTCTTC. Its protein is CASSYSGPIYNEQFF.

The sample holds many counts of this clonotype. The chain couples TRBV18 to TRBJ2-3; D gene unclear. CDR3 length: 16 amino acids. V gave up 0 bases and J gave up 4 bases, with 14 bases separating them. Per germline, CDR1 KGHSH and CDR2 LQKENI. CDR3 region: CASSPPGQVEADTQYF. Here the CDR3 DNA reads TGTGCCAGCTCACCACCGGGCCAGGTCGAGGCAGATACGCAGTATTTT.

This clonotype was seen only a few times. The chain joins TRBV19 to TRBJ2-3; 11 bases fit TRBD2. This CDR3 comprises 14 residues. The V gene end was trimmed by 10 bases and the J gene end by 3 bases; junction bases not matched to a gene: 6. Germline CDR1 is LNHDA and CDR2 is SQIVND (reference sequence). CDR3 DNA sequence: TGTGCCACAGAGACTAGCGGGAAGACAGATACGCAGTATTTT. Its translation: CATETSGKTDTQYF.

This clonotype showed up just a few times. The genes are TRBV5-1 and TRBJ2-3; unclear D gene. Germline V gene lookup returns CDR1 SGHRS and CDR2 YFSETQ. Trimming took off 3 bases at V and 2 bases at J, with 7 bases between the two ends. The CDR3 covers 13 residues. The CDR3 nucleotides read TGCGCCAGCAGCTCCCCACCCACAGATACGCAGTATTTT. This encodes CASSSPPTDTQYF.

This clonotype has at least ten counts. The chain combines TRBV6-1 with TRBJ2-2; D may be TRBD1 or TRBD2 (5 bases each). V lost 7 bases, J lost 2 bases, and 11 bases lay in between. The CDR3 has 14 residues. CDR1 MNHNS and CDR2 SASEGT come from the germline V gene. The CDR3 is CASNRDPNTGELFF. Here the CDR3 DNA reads TGTGCCAGCAACCGGGACCCCAACACCGGGGAGCTGTTTTTT.

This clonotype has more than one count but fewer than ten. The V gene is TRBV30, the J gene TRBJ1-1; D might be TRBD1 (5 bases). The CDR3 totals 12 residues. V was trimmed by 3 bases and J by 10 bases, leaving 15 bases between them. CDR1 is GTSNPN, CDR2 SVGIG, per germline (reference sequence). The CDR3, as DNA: TGTGCCTGGAGCAAAGGGGCCTTTGGAGCTTTCTTT. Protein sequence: CAWSKGAFGAFF.

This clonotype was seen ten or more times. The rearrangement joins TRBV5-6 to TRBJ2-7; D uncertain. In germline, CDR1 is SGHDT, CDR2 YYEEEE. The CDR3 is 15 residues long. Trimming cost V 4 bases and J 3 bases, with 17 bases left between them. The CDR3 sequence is CASSDNKGLFYEQYF. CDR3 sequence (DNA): TGTGCCAGCAGCGACAACAAGGGCCTATTCTACGAGCAGTACTTC.

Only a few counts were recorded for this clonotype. Written as DNA, the CDR3 is TGTGCCATCCGGGACCGGACAGGATTACCCTCCTACGAGCAGTACTTC. As protein: CAIRDRTGLPSYEQYF. V is TRBV10-3 and J is TRBJ2-7; 7 bases are shared with TRBD1. This CDR3 has 16 residues. Germline V gene lookup returns CDR1 ENHRY and CDR2 SYGVKD. After removal of 8 bases from V and 0 bases from J, the junction contained 13 bases not matched to a gene.

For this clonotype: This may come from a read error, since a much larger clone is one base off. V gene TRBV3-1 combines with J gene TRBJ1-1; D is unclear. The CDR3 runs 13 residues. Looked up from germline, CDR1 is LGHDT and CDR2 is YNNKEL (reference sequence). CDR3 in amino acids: CASSSLMNAEAFF. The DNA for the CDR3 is TGTGCCAGCAGTTCCTTAATGAACGCTGAAGCTTTCTTT.

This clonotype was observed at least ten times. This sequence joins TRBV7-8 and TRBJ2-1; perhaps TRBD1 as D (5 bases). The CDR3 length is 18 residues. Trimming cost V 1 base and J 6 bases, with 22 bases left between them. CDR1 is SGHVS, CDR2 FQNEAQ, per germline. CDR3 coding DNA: TGTGCCAGCAGCTTAGGGACACTGTCAGGTCAAAGGTCCAATGAGCAGTTCTTC. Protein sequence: CASSLGTLSGQRSNEQFF.

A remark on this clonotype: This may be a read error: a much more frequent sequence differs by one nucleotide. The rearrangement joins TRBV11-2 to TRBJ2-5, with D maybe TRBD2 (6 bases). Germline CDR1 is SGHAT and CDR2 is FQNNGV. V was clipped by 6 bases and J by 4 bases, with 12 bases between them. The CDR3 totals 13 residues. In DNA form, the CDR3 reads TGTGCCAGCAGTGGAGGGTACCGAGAGACCCAGTACTTC. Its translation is CASSGGYRETQYF.

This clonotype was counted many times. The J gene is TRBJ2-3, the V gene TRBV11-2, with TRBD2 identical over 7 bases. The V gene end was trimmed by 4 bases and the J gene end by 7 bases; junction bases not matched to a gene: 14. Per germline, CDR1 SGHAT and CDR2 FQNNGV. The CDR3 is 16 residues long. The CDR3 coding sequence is TGTGCCAGCAGCTCCACCGGGACTACATTCATGAATACGCAGTATTTT. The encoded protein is CASSSTGTTFMNTQYF.

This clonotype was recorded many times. Here the CDR3 DNA reads TGTGCCAGCAGCGCACCGGGACGGCAGACTAGCGGGAGGGACACAGATACGCAGTATTTT. It encodes CASSAPGRQTSGRDTDTQYF. The gene calls are TRBV7-9 and TRBJ2-3; 14 bases align to TRBD2. V was clipped by 5 bases and J by 2 bases; unmatched bases: 15. CDR1 is SEHNR, CDR2 FQNEAQ, per germline (reference sequence). This CDR3 contains 20 residues. The full variable domain, completed using reference TRBV7-9 and TRBJ2-3, is DTGVSQNPRHKITKRGQNVTFRCDPISEHNRLYWYRQTLGQGPEFLTYFQNEAQLEKSRLLSDRFSAERPKGSFSTLEIQRTEQGDSAMYLCASSAPGRQTSGRDTDTQYFGPGTRLTVL.

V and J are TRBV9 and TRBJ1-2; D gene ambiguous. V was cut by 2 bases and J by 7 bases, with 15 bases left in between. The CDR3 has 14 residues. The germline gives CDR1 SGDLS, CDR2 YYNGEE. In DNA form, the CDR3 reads TGTGCCAGCAGCGTCGACCCAGGCGCGCTTGGCTACACCTTC. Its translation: CASSVDPGALGYTF.

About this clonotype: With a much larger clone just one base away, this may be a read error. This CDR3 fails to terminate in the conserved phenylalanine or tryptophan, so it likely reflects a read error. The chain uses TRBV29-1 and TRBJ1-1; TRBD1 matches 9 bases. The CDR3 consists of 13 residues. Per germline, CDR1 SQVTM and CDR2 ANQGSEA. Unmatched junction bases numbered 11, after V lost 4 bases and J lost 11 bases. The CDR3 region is CSVATGGFRGAFY. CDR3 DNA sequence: TGCAGCGTTGCAACAGGGGGCTTTCGCGGCGCTTTCTAT.

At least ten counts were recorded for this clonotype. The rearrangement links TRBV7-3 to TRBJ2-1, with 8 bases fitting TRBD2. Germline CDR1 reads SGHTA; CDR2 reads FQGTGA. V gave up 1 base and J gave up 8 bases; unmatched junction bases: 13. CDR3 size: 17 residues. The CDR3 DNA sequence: TGTGCCAGCAGCTTAAAGGGTGTCGGGAGGGCCCCGGATGAGCAGTTCTTC. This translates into CASSLKGVGRAPDEQFF. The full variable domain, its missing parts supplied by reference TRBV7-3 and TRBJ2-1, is GAGVSQTPSNKVTEKGKYVELRCDPISGHTALYWYRQSLGQGPEFLIYFQGTGAADDSGLPNDRFFAVRPEGSVSTLKIQRTERGDSAVYLCASSLKGVGRAPDEQFFGPGTRLTVL.

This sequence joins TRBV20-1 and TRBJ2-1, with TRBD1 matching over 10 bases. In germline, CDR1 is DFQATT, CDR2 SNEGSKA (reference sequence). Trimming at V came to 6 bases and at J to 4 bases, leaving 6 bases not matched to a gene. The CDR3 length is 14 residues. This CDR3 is CSARDRGKYNEQFF. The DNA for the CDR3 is TGCAGTGCAAGGGACAGGGGAAAGTACAATGAGCAGTTCTTC.

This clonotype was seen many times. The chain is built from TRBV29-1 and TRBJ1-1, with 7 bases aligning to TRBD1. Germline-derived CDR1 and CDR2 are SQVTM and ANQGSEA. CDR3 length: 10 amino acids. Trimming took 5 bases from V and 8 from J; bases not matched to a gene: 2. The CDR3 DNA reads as TGCAGCGTTACGACAGGGGAAGCTTTCTTT. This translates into CSVTTGEAFF.

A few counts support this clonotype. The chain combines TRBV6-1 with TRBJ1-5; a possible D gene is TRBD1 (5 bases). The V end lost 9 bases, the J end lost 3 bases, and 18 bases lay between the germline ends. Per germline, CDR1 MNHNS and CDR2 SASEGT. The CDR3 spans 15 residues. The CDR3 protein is CASRQSYGDNQPQHF. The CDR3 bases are TGTGCCAGTCGACAGTCTTATGGGGACAATCAGCCCCAGCATTTT.

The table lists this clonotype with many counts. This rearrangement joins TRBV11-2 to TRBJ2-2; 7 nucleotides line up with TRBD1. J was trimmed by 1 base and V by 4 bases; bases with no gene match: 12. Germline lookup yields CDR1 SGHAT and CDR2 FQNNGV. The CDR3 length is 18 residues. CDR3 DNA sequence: TGTGCCAGCAGCTCCGCCGGGACAGCCTTCTTGAACACCGGGGAGCTGTTTTTT. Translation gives CASSSAGTAFLNTGELFF.